A selection of T cell receptor beta chains follows, all from one sample in a study of cytomegalovirus exposure and HLA in healthy donors. Sequenced by immunoSEQ multiplex PCR; TCRdb stores in-frame clones only, minus some. The sample contains more than 150,000 clones, 80% of which appear only once. The sample comprised PBMCs. These receptor sequences come from a boy younger than 18 in good health and CMV-seronegative. Both conserved end residues are part of each CDR3. The order of the fields is D gene, J gene, clone size, V gene, CDR3 DNA, CDR3 protein. A D gene is named only where the DNA matches it firmly. Some rows mark clone size as missing; the rest say once, few, many or name a class of expanded clone.

D gene: TRBD2
J gene: TRBJ2-3
clone size: .
V gene: TRBV2
CDR3 DNA: TGTGCCAGCACCCCCGGGGGGGACACAGATACGCAGTATTTT
CDR3 protein: CASTPGGDTDTQYF

D gene: .
J gene: TRBJ2-7
clone size: .
V gene: TRBV15
CDR3 DNA: TGTGCCACCAGCAGAGATAAGGGCCGGGACAATTTCTTCGAGCAGTACTTC
CDR3 protein: CATSRDKGRDNFFEQYF

D gene: TRBD2
J gene: TRBJ2-3
clone size: .
V gene: TRBV4-2
CDR3 DNA: TGTGCCAGCAGCCGCCGAGGGGGACTAGAAGCAGATACGCAGTATTTT
CDR3 protein: CASSRRGGLEADTQYF

D gene: .
J gene: TRBJ2-7
clone size: .
V gene: TRBV29-1
CDR3 DNA: TGCAGCGCAAGAAGGGGACAAGAGGCACCCGAGCAGTACTTC
CDR3 protein: CSARRGQEAPEQYF

D gene: TRBD1
J gene: TRBJ1-5
clone size: few
V gene: TRBV30
CDR3 DNA: TGTGCCTGGAGTGTACGTCAGGGGGCCGCAGGGGCCCAGCATTTT
CDR3 protein: CAWSVRQGAAGAQHF

D gene: TRBD1
J gene: TRBJ1-2
clone size: .
V gene: TRBV9
CDR3 DNA: TGTGCCAGCAGCGTAGCTCTCTCCGGGACAGGGGGTGGCTATGGCTACACCTTC
CDR3 protein: CASSVALSGTGGGYGYTF

D gene: .
J gene: TRBJ1-1
clone size: .
V gene: TRBV10-3
CDR3 DNA: TGTGCCATCAGTGATGGTCCCGCGGTAATTGCTTTCTTT
CDR3 protein: CAISDGPAVIAFF

D gene: .
J gene: TRBJ2-7
clone size: .
V gene: TRBV12-5
CDR3 DNA: TGTGCTAGTGGTTTGGGGCCAAGCTACGAGCAGTACTTC
CDR3 protein: CASGLGPSYEQYF

D gene: TRBD2
J gene: TRBJ2-1
clone size: .
V gene: TRBV10-1
CDR3 DNA: TGCGCCAGCCGGACTAGCGGGAGGGCCGCCTACAATGAGCAGTTCTTC
CDR3 protein: CASRTSGRAAYNEQFF

D gene: TRBD2
J gene: TRBJ2-2
clone size: .
V gene: TRBV2
CDR3 DNA: TGTGCCAGCAGTGGGACTAGCGGGGGGGCAACCACCGGGGAGCTGCTTTTT
CDR3 protein: CASSGTSGGATTGELLF

D gene: TRBD2
J gene: TRBJ2-1
clone size: .
V gene: TRBV7-2
CDR3 DNA: TGTGCCAGCAGCTTCAGGAGACTAGCGGAAACGGGGAATGAGCAGTTCTTC
CDR3 protein: CASSFRRLAETGNEQFF

D gene: .
J gene: TRBJ1-2
clone size: .
V gene: TRBV7-6
CDR3 DNA: TGTGCCAGCAGCAGACGCGGTTGGGATGGCTACACCTTC
CDR3 protein: CASSRRGWDGYTF